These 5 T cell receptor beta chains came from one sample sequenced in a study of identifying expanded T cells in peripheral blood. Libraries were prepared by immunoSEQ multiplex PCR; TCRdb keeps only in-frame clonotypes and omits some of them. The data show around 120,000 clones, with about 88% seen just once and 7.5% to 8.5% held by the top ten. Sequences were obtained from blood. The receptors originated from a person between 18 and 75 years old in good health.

The CDR3 sequence: CASSPRTTNYGYTF. The CDR3 DNA reads TGTGCCAGCAGTCCCCGGACAACTAACTATGGCTACACCTTC. The chain recombines TRBV27 with TRBJ1-2; D may be TRBD1 (5 bases). V was clipped by 5 bases and J by 0 bases, with 10 bases between them. CDR1 is MNHEY, CDR2 SMNVEV, per germline (reference sequence). This CDR3 region has 14 residues.

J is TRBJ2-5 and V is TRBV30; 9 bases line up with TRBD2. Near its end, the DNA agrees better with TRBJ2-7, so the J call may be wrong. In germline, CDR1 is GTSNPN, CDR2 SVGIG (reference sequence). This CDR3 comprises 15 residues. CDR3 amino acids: CAWSVGLARNYEQYF. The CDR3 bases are TGTGCCTGGAGTGTGGGACTAGCAAGAAACTACGAGCAGTACTTC.

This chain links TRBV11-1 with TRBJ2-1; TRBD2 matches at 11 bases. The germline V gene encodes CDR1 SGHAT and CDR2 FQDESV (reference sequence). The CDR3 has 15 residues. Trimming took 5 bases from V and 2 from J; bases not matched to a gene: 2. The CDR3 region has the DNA TGTGCCAGCAGCCTGACTAGCGGGGCCTACAATGAGCAGTTCTTC. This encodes CASSLTSGAYNEQFF.

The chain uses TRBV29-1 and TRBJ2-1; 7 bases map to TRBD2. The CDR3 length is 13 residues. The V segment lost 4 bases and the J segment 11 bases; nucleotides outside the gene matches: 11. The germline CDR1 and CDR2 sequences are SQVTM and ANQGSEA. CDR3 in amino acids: CSVGGGPDQKQFF. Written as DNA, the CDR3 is TGCAGCGTTGGGGGGGGACCCGACCAAAAGCAGTTCTTC.

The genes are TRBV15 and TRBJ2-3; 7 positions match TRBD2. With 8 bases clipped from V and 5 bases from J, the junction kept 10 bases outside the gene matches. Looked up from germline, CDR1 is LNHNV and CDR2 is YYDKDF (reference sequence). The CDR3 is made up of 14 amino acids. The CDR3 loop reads CATGQLAAGDTQYF. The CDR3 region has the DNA TGTGCCACCGGTCAGCTAGCGGCAGGAGATACGCAGTATTTT.